These 10 T cell receptor beta chains originate from one sample sequenced in a study of blood T cell repertoires in COVID-19. Clones were sequenced by immunoSEQ multiplex PCR, and TCRdb holds only the in-frame ones, with some missing. The sample includes about 170,000 clones, more than 75% of them seen just once. The specimen was peripheral blood. The source is a man between 18 and 35 years old with active or convalescent COVID-19.

This chain joins TRBV4-1 and TRBJ2-1, with a weak D call TRBD1 (5 bases). Trimming took 5 bases from V and 0 from J, leaving 11 bases between them. CDR3 length: 15 residues. Germline V CDR1 and CDR2: MGHRA, YSYEKL. This chain's CDR3 is CASSWGLSSYNEQFF. The DNA of the CDR3 is TGCGCCAGCAGCTGGGGCCTGAGCTCCTACAATGAGCAGTTCTTC.

The sample holds one count of this clone. This chain links TRBV10-3 with TRBJ2-5, with 7 bases matching TRBD1. Germline CDR1 and CDR2: ENHRY and SYGVKD. J gave up 5 bases and V 4 bases, and 7 bases lay outside the gene matches. The CDR3 consists of 14 residues. CDR3 protein: CAISGTTGWETQYF. The CDR3 nucleotides read TGTGCCATCAGTGGGACGACAGGGTGGGAGACCCAGTACTTC.

This rearrangement joins TRBV3-1 (or the pseudogene TRBV3-2) to TRBJ1-6; D gene ambiguous. CDR3 size: 12 residues. Germline assignment: CDR1 LGHDT and CDR2 YNNKEL (reference sequence). With 1 base removed from V and 9 bases from J, the gap between germline ends came to 4 bases. The CDR3 nucleotides read TGTGCCAGCAGCCAAGCGGGTTCACCCCTCCACTTT. Translated, it gives CASSQAGSPLHF.

The chain employs TRBV7-2 and TRBJ1-1; D possibly corresponds to TRBD1 (5 bases). The V and J ends lost 3 bases and 5 bases respectively, with 10 bases between them. CDR1 is SGHTA and CDR2 is FQGNSA in the germline V gene. This CDR3 is built from 13 residues. CDR3 nucleotides: TGTGCCAGCAGCTTCCGCCAGGGAACTGAAGCTTTCTTT. Residues: CASSFRQGTEAFF.

The chain couples TRBV6-6 to TRBJ1-5; tentatively, D is TRBD1 (5 bases). Germline CDR1 is MNHNY and CDR2 is SVGAGI (reference sequence). The V gene lost 6 bases and the J gene lost 4 bases, with 7 bases spanning the gap. The CDR3 spans 12 residues. For the CDR3, the DNA is TGTGCCAGCAGCCAGGGAAATCAGCCCCAGCATTTT. Protein product: CASSQGNQPQHF.

This clone was found a few times. The chain couples TRBV6-5 to TRBJ2-1; TRBD2 might be the D (5 bases). V lost 11 bases, J lost 7 bases, and 12 bases lay in between. The CDR3 has 11 residues. CDR1 and CDR2 (germline): MNHEY, SVGAGI. The CDR3 DNA is TGTGCCCTCGGGGTCGGGAATGAGCAGTTCTTC. Translated, it gives CALGVGNEQFF.

The rearrangement links TRBV6-1 to TRBJ2-1; TRBD2 agrees at 14 bases. V dropped 4 bases and J dropped 0; count of bases not matched to a gene: 2. The V gene's germline CDR1 is MNHNS and CDR2 SASEGT. The CDR3 has 17 amino acids. Here the CDR3 DNA reads TGTGCCAGCAGTGCCGGGACTAGCGGGAGCTCCTACAATGAGCAGTTCTTC. As protein: CASSAGTSGSSYNEQFF.

The rearrangement links TRBV27 to TRBJ1-2; the match to TRBD1 covers 9 bases. The CDR3 contains 16 residues. In germline, CDR1 is MNHEY, CDR2 SMNVEV (reference sequence). Germline trimming cut 0 bases from V and 8 bases from J; bases unmatched to any gene: 10. CDR3 DNA: TGTGCCAGCAGTTTATCGGGACAGGGCCCCTTTGAGGGCTACACCTTC. As protein: CASSLSGQGPFEGYTF.

CDR3 loop: CASSSISGAETQYF. In DNA, the CDR3 is TGTGCCAGCAGTTCCATAAGCGGAGCGGAGACCCAGTACTTC. V usage is TRBV28 and J usage is TRBJ2-5, with D tentatively TRBD2 (5 bases). CDR1 is MDHEN, CDR2 SYDVKM, per germline. Trimming removed 4 bases at V and 5 bases at J, with 14 bases between. The CDR3 covers 14 residues.

This clone was observed once. This chain connects TRBV2 to TRBJ2-7; 9 bases agree with TRBD1. Germline CDR1 and CDR2: SNHLY and FYNNEI. With V trimmed by 8 bases and J by 7 bases, 12 bases remained unmatched. The CDR3 contains 14 residues. The CDR3 loop is CASFGTGTTREQYF. The CDR3 DNA reads TGTGCCAGCTTTGGGACAGGGACGACGCGAGAGCAGTACTTC.